The entry that follows covers one TCR beta chain sequence. This specimen comes from a study of blood T cell repertoires in COVID-19. Study in general: Samples representing acute and convalescent COVID-19 were sourced from the United States, Italy and Spain. Sample material is recorded as cDNA or gDNA derived from T cells, B-cell-depleted T cells, or PBMCs.

V was pared by 6 bases and J by 2 bases, with 1 base of the junction left unmatched. CDR3 length equals 14 residues. Germline CDR1 is MNHEY and CDR2 is SMNVEV (reference sequence). Source study methods: Amplification from reference gene primers served as the basis for estimated nucleated cell counts. Generated by immunoSEQ multiplex PCR, the TCRdb table keeps only in-frame clones and is missing some. That table is the source of V, J and clone size, and D and trimming were worked out from the DNA. The repertoire holds 150,000 to 200,000 clones, with 70% to 90% as singletons. Sequencing input: peripheral blood. The receptor comes from a man between 70 and 80 years old with active or convalescent COVID-19. This chain links TRBV27 with TRBJ2-1, with TRBD1 identical over 10 bases. This chain's CDR3 is CASRDRGTYNEQFF. The CDR3, as DNA: TGTGCCAGCAGGGACAGGGGGACCTACAATGAGCAGTTCTTC.